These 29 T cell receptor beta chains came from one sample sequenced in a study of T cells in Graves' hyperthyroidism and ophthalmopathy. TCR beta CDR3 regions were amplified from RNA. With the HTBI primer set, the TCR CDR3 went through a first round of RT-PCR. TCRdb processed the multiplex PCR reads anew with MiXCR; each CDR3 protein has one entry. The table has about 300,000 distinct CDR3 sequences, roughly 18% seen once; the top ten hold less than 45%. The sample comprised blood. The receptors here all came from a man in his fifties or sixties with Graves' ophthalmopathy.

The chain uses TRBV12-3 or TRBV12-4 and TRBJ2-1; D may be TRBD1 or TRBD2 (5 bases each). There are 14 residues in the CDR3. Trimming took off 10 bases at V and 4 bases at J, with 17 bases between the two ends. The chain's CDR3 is CAIIRDGHYNEQFF. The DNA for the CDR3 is TGTGCCATAATAAGGGACGGCCATTACAATGAGCAGTTCTTC.

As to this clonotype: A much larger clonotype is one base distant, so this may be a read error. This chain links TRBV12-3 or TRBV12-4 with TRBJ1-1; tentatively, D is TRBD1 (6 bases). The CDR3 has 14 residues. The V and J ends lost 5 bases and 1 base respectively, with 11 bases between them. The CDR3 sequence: CASSAQGRNTEAFF. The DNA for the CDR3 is TGTGCCAGCAGTGCCCAGGGGAGGAACACTGAAGCTTTCTTT.

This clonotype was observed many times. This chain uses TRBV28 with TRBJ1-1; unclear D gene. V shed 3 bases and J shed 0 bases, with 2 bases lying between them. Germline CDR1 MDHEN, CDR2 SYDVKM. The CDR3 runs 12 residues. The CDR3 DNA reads TGTGCCAGCAGTTTGTTGAACACTGAAGCTTTCTTT. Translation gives CASSLLNTEAFF.

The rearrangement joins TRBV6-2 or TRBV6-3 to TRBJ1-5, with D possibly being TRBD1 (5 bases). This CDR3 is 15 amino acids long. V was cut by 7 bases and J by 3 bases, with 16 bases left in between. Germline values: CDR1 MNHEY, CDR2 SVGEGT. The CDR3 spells CASKEGGRDNQPQHF. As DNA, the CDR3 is TGTGCCAGCAAGGAGGGCGGCAGGGACAATCAGCCCCAGCATTTT.

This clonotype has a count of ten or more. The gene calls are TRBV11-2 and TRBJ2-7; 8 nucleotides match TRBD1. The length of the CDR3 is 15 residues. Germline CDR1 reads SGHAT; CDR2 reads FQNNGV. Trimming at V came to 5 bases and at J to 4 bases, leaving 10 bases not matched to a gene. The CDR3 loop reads CASSEGQGFGYEQYF. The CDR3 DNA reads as TGTGCCAGCAGCGAAGGACAGGGCTTTGGGTACGAGCAGTACTTC.

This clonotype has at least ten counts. The CDR3 DNA reads TGTGCCAGCAGTTCTTCTTTCTATGGAGAGCAGTACTTC. Protein sequence: CASSSSFYGEQYF. This chain uses TRBV28 with TRBJ2-7; no firm D call. CDR1 MDHEN and CDR2 SYDVKM come from the germline V gene. Trimming removed 4 bases from V and 7 bases from J, with 14 bases in between. The CDR3 contains 13 residues. The full variable domain, completed using reference TRBV28 and TRBJ2-7, is DVKVTQSSRYLVKRTGEKVFLECVQDMDHENMFWYRQDPGLGLRLIYFSYDVKMKEKGDIPEGYSVSREKKERFSLILESASTNQTSMYLCASSSSFYGEQYFGPGTRLTVT.

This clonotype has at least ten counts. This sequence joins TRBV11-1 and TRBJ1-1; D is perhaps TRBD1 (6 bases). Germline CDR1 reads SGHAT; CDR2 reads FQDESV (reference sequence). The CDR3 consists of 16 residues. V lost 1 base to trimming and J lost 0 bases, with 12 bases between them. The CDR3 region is CASSLVVTGMNTEAFF. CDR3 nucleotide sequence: TGTGCCAGCAGCTTAGTGGTAACAGGGATGAACACTGAAGCTTTCTTT.

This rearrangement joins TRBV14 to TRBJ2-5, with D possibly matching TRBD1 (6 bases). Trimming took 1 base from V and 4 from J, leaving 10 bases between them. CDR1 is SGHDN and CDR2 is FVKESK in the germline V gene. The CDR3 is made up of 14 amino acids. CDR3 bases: TGTGCCAGCAGCCAAGCAGGGGCGGCAGAGACCCAGTACTTC. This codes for CASSQAGAAETQYF.

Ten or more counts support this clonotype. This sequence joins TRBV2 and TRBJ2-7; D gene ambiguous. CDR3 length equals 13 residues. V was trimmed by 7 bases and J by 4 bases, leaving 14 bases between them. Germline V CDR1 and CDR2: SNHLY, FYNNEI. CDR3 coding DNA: TGTGCCAGCATCAGTAGCTCAATTTACGAGCAGTACTTC. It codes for CASISSSIYEQYF.

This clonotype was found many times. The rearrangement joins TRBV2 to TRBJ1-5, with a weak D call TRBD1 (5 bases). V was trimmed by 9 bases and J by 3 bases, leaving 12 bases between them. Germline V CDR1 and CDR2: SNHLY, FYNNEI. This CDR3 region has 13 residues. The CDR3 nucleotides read TGTGCCAGTACCGGGACTTACAATCAGCCCCAGCATTTT. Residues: CASTGTYNQPQHF.

The CDR3 loop reads CSVGLAGIRGELFF. The CDR3 coding sequence is TGCAGCGTTGGCCTAGCGGGGATTCGAGGGGAGCTGTTTTTT. The rearrangement joins TRBV29-1 to TRBJ2-2; TRBD2 aligns across 9 bases. The CDR3 covers 14 residues. Germline V gene data show CDR1 as SQVTM and CDR2 as ANQGSEA. Losses at the gene ends were 4 bases for V and 8 bases for J; bases not matched to a gene: 8.

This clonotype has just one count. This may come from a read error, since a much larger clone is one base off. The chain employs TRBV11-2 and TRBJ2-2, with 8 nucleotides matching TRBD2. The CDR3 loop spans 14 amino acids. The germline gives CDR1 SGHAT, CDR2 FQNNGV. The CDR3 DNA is TGTGTCAGCAGCTTAGAGGGGACTAGCGGGGAGCTGTTTTTT. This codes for CVSSLEGTSGELFF.

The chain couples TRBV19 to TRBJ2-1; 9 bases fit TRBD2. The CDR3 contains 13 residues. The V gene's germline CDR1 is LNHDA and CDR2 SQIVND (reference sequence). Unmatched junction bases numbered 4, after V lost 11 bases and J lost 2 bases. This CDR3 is CAASSGTYNEQFF. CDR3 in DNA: TGTGCCGCATCTAGCGGGACCTACAATGAGCAGTTCTTC.

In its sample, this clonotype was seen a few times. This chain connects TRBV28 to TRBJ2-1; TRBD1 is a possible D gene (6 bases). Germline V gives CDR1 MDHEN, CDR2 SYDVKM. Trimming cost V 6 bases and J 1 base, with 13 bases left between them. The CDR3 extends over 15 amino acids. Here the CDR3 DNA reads TGTGCCAGCAGGCCCGGGACAATGTCCTACAATGAGCAGTTCTTC. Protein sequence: CASRPGTMSYNEQFF. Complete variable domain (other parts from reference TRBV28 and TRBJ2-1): DVKVTQSSRYLVKRTGEKVFLECVQDMDHENMFWYRQDPGLGLRLIYFSYDVKMKEKGDIPEGYSVSREKKERFSLILESASTNQTSMYLCASRPGTMSYNEQFFGPGTRLTVL.

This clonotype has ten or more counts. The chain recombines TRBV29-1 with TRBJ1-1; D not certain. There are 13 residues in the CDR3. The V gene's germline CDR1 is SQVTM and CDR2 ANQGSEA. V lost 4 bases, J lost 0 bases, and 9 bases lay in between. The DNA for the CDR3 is TGCAGCGTTGTTCGGGAACTGAACACTGAAGCTTTCTTT. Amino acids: CSVVRELNTEAFF. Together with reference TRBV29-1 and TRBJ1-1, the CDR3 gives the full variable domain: SAVISQKPSRDICQRGTSLTIQCQVDSQVTMMFWYRQQPGQSLTLIATANQGSEATYESGFVIDKFPISRPNLTFSTLTVSNMSPEDSSIYLCSVVRELNTEAFFGQGTRLTVV.

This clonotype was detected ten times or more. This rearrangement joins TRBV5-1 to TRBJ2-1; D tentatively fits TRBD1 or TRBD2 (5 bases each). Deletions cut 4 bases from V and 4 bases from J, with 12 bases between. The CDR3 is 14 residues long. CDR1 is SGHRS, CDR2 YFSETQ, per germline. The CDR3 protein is CASSPGTQYNEQFF. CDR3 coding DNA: TGCGCCAGCAGCCCCGGGACCCAATACAATGAGCAGTTCTTC.

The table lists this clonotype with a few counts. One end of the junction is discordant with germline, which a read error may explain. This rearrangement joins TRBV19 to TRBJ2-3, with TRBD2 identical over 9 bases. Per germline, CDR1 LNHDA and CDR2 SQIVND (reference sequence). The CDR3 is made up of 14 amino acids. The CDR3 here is CVSSISGRTDTQYF. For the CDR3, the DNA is TGTGTCAGTAGTATTAGCGGGAGAACAGATACGCAGTATTTT.

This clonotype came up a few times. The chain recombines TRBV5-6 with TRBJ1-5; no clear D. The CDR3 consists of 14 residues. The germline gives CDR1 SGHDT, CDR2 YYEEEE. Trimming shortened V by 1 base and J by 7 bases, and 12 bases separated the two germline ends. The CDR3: CASSLMGLEQPQHF. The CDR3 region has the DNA TGTGCCAGCAGCTTGATGGGCTTGGAGCAGCCCCAGCATTTT.

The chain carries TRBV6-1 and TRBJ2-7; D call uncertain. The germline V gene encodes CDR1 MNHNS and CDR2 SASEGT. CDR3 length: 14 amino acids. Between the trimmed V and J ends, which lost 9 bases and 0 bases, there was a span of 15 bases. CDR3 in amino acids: CASTKPAASYEQYF. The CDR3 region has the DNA TGTGCCAGTACAAAGCCTGCGGCCTCCTACGAGCAGTACTTC.

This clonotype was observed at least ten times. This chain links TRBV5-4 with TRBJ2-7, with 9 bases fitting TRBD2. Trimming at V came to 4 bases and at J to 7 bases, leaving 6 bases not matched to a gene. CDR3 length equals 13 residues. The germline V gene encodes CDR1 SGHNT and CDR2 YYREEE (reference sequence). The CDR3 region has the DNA TGTGCCAGCAGCATAGCGGGAGAACGGGAGCAGTACTTC. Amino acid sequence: CASSIAGEREQYF. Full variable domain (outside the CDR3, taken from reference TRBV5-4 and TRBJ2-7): ETGVTQSPTHLIKTRGQQVTLRCSSQSGHNTVSWYQQALGQGPQFIFQYYREEENGRGNFPPRFSGLQFPNYSSELNVNALELDDSALYLCASSIAGEREQYFGPGTRLTVT.

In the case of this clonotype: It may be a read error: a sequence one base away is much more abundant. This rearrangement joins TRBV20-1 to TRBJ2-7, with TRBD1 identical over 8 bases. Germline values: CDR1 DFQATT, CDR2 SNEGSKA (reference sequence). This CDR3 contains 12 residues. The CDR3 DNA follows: TGCGGTGCTAGCAACAGGGGGTACGAGCAGTACTTC. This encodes CGASNRGYEQYF.

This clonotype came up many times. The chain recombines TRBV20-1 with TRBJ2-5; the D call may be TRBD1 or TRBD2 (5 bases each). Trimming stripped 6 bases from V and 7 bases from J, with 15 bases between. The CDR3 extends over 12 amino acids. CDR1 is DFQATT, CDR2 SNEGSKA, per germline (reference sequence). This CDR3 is CSARGDRGTQYF. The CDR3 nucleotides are TGCAGTGCCCGAGGGGACCGTGGGACCCAGTACTTC.

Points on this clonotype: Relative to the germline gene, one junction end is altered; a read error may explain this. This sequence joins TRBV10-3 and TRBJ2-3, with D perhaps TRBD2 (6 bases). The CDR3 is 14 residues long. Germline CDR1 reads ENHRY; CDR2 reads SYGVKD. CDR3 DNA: TGTGCCATCAGTGAGGGGACTCCCCCAGACACGCAGTATTTT. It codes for CAISEGTPPDTQYF.

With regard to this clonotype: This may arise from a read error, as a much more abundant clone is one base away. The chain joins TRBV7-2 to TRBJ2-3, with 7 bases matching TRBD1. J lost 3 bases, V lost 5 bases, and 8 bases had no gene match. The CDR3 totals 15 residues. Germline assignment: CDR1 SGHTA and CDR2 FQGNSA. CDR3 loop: CTSSPNGDSTDTQYF. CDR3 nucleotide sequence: TGTACCAGCAGCCCCAATGGGGACAGTACAGATACGCAGTATTTT. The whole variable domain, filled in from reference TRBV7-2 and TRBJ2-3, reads GAGVSQSPSNKVTEKGKDVELRCDPISGHTALYWYRQSLGQGLEFLIYFQGNSAPDKSGLPSDRFSAERTGGSVSTLTIQRTQQEDSAVYLCTSSPNGDSTDTQYFGPGTRLTVL.

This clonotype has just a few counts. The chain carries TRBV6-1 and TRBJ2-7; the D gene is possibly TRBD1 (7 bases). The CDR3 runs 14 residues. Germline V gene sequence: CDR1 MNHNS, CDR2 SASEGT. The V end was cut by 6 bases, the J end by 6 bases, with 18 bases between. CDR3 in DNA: TGTGCCAGCAGGGAGGGGGCGCACTCTGGCGAGCAGTACTTC. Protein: CASREGAHSGEQYF.

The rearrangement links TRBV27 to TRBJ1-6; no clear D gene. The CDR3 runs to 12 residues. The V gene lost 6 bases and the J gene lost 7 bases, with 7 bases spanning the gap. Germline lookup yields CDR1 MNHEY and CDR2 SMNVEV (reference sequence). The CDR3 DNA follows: TGTGCCAGCAGGGAGAGGAATTCACCCCTCCACTTT. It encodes CASRERNSPLHF.

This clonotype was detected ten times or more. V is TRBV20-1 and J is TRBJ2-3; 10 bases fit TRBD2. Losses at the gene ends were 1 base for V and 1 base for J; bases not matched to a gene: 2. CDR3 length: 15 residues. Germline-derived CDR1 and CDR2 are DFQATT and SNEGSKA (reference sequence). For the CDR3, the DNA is TGCAGTGCTAGAGGGACTAGCGGACGCACAGATACGCAGTATTTT. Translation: CSARGTSGRTDTQYF.

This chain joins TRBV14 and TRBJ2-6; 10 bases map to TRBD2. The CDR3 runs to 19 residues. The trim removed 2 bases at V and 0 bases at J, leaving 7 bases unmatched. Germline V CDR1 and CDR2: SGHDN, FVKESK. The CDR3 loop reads CASSQTRLAGFSGANVLTF. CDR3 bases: TGTGCCAGCAGCCAAACGAGACTAGCGGGTTTCTCTGGGGCCAACGTCCTGACTTTC.

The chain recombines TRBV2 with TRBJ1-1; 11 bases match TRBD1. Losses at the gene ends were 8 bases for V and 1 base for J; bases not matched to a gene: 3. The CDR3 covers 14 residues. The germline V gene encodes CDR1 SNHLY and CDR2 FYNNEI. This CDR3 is CASGQGAGNTEAFF. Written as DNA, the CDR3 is TGTGCCAGCGGACAGGGGGCGGGGAACACTGAAGCTTTCTTT.